This T cell receptor (beta chain) was obtained from a study of shared clonotypes between healthy human individuals. Germline V gene sequence: CDR1 MNHEY, CDR2 SVGAGI. The V end was cut by 3 bases, the J end by 1 base, with 9 bases between. CDR3 length: 14 amino acids. Sequenced by immunoSEQ multiplex PCR; TCRdb stores in-frame clones only, minus some. The repertoire has 2 million to 2.5 million clones, over 85% of them found once; the top ten carry about 0.37%. Sequenced input: naive CD4+ T cells from PBMCs. This sample's subset: CD45RA+ positively selected. The chain has TRBV6-5 and TRBJ2-5; unclear D gene. The TCR was taken from a man younger than 35 in good health. Some clones in this sample may be carry-over from other donors' samples. The CDR3 DNA reads TGTGCCAGCAGTTATCTGTGGGCCCAAGAGACCCAGTACTTC. This gives the protein CASSYLWAQETQYF.